Only a few counts were recorded for the clone carrying this T cell receptor (beta chain). No antigen is known for it. This record belongs to a study of Graves' ophthalmopathy and Graves' hyperthyroidism. Study context: Peripheral blood was obtained at first diagnosis, ahead of any treatment.

The CDR3 runs 15 residues. Germline V gene lookup returns CDR1 DFQATT and CDR2 SNEGSKA (reference sequence). V trimming: 0 bases; J trimming: 8 bases; junction bases outside the gene matches: 6. Study-wide findings and caveats: Thyroid clonotypes that were expanded above 0.001 frequency mostly also appeared in blood.

Beta-chain TCR CDR3 regions were amplified from RNA transcripts. HTBI primers served in a first-round RT-PCR, which a second-round multiplex PCR followed. Each CDR3 protein gets one entry after TCRdb re-called the multiplex PCR reads with MiXCR. The profile covers more than 550,000 distinct CDR3 sequences, with about 38% appearing a single time and around 3.3% taken by the ten largest. Physicians reached a diagnosis by relying on clinical symptoms, serum thyroxine, TRAb, thyroid ultrasound and orbital computed tomography. The authors isolated PBMCs from 8.5 to 10 ml of fresh peripheral blood. Sequencing used peripheral blood. The TCR was taken from an adult man with Graves' ophthalmopathy. This sequence joins TRBV20-1 and TRBJ1-6, with 8 bases aligning to TRBD1. The CDR3 DNA is TGCAGTGCTAGAGATGCCGACAGGGGTGATTCACCCCTCCACTTT. It translates to CSARDADRGDSPLHF.